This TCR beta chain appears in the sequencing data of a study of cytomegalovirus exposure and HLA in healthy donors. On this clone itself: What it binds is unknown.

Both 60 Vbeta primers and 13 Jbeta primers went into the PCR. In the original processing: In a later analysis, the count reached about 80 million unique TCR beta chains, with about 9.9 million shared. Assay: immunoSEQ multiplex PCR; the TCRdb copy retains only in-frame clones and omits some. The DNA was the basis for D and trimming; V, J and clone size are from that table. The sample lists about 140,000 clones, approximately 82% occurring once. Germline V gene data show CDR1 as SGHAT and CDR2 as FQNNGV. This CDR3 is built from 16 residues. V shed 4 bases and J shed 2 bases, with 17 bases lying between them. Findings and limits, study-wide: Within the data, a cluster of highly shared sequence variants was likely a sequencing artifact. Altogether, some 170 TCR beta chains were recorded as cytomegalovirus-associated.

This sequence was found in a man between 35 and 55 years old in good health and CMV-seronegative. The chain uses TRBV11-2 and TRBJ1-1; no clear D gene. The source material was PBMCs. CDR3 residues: CASSSARAGSNTEAFF. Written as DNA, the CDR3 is TGTGCCAGCAGCTCGGCGCGAGCGGGGAGTAACACTGAAGCTTTCTTT. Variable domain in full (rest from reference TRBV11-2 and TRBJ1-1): EAGVAQSPRYKIIEKRQSVAFWCNPISGHATLYWYQQILGQGPKLLIQFQNNGVVDDSQLPKDRFSAERLKGVDSTLKIQPAKLEDSAVYLCASSSARAGSNTEAFFGQGTRLTVV.